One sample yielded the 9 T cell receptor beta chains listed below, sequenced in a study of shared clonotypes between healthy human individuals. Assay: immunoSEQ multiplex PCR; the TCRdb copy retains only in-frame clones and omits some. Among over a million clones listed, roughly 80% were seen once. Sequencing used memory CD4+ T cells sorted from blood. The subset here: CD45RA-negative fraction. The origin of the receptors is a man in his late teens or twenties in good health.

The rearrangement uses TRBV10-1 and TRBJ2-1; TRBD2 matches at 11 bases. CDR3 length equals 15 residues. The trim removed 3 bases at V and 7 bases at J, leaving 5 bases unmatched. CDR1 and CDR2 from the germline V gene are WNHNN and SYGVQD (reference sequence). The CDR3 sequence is CASSDPSGGTNEQFF. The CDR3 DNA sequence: TGCGCCAGCAGTGATCCTAGCGGGGGGACGAATGAGCAGTTCTTC.

CDR3 loop: CAWSGGHHYEQYF. CDR3 in DNA: TGTGCCTGGAGTGGGGGTCACCACTACGAGCAGTACTTC. This chain connects TRBV30 to TRBJ2-7; no firm D call. V shed 1 base and J shed 3 bases, with 10 bases lying between them. Germline CDR1 reads GTSNPN; CDR2 reads SVGIG (reference sequence). CDR3 size: 13 residues.

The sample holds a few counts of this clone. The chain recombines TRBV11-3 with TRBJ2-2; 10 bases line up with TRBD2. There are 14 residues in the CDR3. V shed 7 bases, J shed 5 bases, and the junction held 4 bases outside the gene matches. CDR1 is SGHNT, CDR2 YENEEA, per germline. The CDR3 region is CASKSGRETGELFF. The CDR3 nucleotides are TGTGCCAGCAAAAGCGGGAGGGAAACCGGGGAGCTGTTTTTT.

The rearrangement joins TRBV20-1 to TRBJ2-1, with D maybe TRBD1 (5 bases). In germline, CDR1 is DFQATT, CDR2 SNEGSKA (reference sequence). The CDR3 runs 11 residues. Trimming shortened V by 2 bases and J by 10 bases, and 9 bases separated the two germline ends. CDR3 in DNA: TGCAGTGCTAGAAGGGGTGAGGAGCAGTTCTTC. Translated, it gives CSARRGEEQFF.

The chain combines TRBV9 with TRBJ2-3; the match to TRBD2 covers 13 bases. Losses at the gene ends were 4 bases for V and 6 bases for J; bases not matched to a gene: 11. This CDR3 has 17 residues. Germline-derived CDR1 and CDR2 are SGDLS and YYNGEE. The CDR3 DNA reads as TGTGCCAGCAGCACCCAACTAGCGGGGGGGACCAGGGATACGCAGTATTTT. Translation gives CASSTQLAGGTRDTQYF.

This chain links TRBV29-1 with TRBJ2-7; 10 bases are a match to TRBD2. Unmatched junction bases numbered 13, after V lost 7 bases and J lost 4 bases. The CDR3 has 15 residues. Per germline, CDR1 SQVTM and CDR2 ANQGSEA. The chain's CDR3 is CSAPMGGTSAYEQYF. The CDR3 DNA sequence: TGCAGCGCGCCGATGGGGGGGACTAGCGCTTACGAGCAGTACTTC.

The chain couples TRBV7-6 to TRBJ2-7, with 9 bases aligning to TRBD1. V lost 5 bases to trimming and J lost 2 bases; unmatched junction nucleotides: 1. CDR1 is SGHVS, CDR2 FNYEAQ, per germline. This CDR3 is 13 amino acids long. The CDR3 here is CASSRQGAYEQYF. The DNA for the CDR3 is TGTGCCAGCAGCCGACAGGGGGCCTACGAGCAGTACTTC.

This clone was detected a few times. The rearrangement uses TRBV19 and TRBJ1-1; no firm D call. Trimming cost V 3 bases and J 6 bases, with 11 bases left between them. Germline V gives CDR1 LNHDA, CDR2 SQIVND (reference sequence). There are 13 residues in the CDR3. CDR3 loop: CASSMWVRPEAFF. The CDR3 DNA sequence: TGTGCCAGTAGTATGTGGGTGAGGCCTGAAGCTTTCTTT.

The CDR3 DNA follows: TGTGCCAGCAGTTTACCCGCGGGGAGTCCGTACTTC. Protein: CASSLPAGSPYF. This chain links TRBV28 with TRBJ2-7, with a tentative D call TRBD2 (6 bases). CDR3 length equals 12 residues. Germline CDR1 and CDR2: MDHEN and SYDVKM. V gave up 2 bases and J gave up 12 bases, with 14 bases separating them.